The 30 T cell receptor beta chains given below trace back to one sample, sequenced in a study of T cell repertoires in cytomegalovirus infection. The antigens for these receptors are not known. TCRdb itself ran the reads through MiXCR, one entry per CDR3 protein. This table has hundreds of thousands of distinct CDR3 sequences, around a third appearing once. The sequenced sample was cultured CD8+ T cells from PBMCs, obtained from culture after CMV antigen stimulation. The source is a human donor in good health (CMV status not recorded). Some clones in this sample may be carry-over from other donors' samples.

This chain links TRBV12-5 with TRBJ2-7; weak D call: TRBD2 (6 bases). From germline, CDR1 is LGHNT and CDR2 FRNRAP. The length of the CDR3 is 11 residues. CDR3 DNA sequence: TGTGCCTCGGGAGTCCTCTTAGAGCAGTACTTC. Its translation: CASGVLLEQYF.

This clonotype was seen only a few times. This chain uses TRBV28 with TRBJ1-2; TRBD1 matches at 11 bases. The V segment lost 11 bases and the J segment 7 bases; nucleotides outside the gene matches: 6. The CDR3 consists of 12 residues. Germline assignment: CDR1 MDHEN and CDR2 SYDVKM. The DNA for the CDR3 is TGTGCCGGGACAGGGGGTGGTGCTGGCTACACCTTC. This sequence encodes CAGTGGGAGYTF.

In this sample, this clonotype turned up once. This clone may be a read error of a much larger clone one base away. The CDR3 sequence is CASSLVEGATETQYF. CDR3 in DNA: TGTGCCAGCAGTCTGGTAGAGGGGGCGACAGAGACCCAGTACTTC. The genes are TRBV12-3 or TRBV12-4 and TRBJ2-5, with 7 bases lining up with TRBD1. CDR3 length: 15 residues. Germline trimming cut 5 bases from V and 4 bases from J; bases unmatched to any gene: 10.

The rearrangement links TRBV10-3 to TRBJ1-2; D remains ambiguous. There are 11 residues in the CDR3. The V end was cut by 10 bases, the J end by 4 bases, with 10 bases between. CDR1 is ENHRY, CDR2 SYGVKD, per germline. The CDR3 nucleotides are TGTGCCAGCCAGTCGATCTATGGCTACACCTTC. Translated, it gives CASQSIYGYTF.

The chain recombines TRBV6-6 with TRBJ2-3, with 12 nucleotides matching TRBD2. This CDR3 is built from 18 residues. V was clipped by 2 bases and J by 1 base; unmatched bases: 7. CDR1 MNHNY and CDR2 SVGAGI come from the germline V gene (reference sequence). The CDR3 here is CASSYRLAGVSGTDTQYF. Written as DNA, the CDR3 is TGTGCCAGCAGTTACAGACTAGCGGGGGTCTCGGGCACAGATACGCAGTATTTT.

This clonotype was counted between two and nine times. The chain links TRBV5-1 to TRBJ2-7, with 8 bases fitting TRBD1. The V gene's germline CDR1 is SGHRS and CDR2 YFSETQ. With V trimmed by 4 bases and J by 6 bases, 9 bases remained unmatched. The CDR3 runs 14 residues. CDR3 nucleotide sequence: TGCGCCAGCAGCCCCGATAATACAGGGGGCGAGCAGTACTTC. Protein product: CASSPDNTGGEQYF.

The CDR3 is CASSLGQDSYEQYV. CDR3 DNA: TGTGCCAGCAGCTTGGGACAGGACTCCTACGAGCAGTACGTC. The J gene is TRBJ2-7, the V gene TRBV5-3; 8 bases line up with TRBD1. TRBV5-3 is annotated as an ORF whose role is uncertain. The CDR3 extends over 14 amino acids.

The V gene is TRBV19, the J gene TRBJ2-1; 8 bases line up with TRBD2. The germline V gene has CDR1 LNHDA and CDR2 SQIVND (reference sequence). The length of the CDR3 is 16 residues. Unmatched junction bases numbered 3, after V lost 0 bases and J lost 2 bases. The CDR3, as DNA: TGTGCCAGTAGTATAGATAGCGGGGAAACCTACAATGAGCAGTTCTTC. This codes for CASSIDSGETYNEQFF.

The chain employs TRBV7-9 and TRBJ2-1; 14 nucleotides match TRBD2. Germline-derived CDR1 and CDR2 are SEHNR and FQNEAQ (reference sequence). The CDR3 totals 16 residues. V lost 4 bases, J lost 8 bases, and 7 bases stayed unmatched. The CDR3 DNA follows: TGTGCCAGCAGCTCTCCGGGACTAGCGGGGGTTCATGAGCAGTTCTTC. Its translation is CASSSPGLAGVHEQFF.

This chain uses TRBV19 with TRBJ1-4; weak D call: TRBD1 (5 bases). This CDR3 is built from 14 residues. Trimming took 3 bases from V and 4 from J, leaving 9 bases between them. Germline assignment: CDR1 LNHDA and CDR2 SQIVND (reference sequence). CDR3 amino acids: CASSMDTDNEKLFF. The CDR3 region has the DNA TGTGCCAGTAGTATGGACACGGATAATGAAAAACTGTTTTTT.

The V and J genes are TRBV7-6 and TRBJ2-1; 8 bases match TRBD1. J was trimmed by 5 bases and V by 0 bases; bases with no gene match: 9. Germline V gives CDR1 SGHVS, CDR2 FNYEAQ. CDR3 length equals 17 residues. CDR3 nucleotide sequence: TGTGCCAGCAGCTTAGCGCCCGGGGACAGGAAAGACAATGAGCAGTTCTTC. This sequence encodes CASSLAPGDRKDNEQFF.

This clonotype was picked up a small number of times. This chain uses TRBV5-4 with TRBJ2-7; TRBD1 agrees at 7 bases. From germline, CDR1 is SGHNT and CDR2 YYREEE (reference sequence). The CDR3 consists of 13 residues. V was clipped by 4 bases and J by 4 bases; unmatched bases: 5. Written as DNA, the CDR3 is TGTGCCAGCAGCGGGGACAGTGGATACGAGCAGTACTTC. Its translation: CASSGDSGYEQYF.

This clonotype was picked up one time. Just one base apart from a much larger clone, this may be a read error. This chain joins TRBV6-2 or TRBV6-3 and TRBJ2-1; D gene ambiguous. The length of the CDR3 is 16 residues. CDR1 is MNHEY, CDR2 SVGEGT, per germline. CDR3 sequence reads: CTSSYQWEVSYNEQFF. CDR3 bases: TGTACCAGCAGTTATCAGTGGGAAGTATCCTACAATGAGCAGTTCTTC.

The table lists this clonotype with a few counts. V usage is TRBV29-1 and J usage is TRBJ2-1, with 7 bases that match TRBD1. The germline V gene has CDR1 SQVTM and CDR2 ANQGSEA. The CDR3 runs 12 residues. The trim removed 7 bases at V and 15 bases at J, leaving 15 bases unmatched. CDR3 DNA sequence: TGCAGCGCCCCGGGACAGTCAAATTGGCTGTTCTTC. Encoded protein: CSAPGQSNWLFF.

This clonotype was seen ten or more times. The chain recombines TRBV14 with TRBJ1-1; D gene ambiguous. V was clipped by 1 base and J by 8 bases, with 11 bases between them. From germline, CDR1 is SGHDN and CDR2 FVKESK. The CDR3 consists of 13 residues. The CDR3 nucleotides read TGTGCCAGCAGCCAAGTAAGGAGACAAGAAGCTTTCTTT. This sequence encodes CASSQVRRQEAFF.

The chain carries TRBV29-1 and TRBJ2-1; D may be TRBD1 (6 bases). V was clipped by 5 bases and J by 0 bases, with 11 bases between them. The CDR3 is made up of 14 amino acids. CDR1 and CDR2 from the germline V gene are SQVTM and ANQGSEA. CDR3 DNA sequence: TGCAGCGTTTCAGGGGACCCCTCCTACAATGAGCAGTTCTTC. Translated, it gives CSVSGDPSYNEQFF.

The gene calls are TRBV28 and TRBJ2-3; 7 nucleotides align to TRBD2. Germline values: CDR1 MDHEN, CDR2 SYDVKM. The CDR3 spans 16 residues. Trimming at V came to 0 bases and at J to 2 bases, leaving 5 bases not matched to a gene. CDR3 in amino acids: CASSLWVGGNTDTQYF. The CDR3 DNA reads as TGTGCCAGCAGTTTATGGGTCGGGGGGAACACAGATACGCAGTATTTT. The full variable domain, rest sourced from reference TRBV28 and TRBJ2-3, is DVKVTQSSRYLVKRTGEKVFLECVQDMDHENMFWYRQDPGLGLRLIYFSYDVKMKEKGDIPEGYSVSREKKERFSLILESASTNQTSMYLCASSLWVGGNTDTQYFGPGTRLTVL.

CDR3 DNA: TGTGCCAGCAGCGTAACCGCTTCCTACAATGAGCAGTTCTTC. Translated: CASSVTASYNEQFF. This sequence joins TRBV9 and TRBJ2-1; D call uncertain. The CDR3 spans 14 residues. V lost 1 base and J 1 base, leaving 6 bases between the germline ends. Germline lookup yields CDR1 SGDLS and CDR2 YYNGEE.

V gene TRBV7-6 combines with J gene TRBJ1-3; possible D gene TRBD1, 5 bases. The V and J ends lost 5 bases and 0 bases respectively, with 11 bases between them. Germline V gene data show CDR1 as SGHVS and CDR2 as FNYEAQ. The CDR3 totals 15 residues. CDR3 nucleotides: TGTGCCAGCAGCGGATGGACAACCTCTGGAAACACCATATATTTT. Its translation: CASSGWTTSGNTIYF. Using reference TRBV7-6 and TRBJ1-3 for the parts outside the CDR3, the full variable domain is GAGVSQSPRYKVTKRGQDVALRCDPISGHVSLYWYRQALGQGPEFLTYFNYEAQQDKSGLPNDRFSAERPEGSISTLTIQRTEQRDSAMYRCASSGWTTSGNTIYFGEGSWLTVV.

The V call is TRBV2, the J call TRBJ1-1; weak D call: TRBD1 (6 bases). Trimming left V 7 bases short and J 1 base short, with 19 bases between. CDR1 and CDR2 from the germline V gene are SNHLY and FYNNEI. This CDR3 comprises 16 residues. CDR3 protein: CASTPSAQGENTEAFF. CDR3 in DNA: TGTGCCAGCACCCCTTCGGCACAGGGAGAGAACACTGAAGCTTTCTTT.

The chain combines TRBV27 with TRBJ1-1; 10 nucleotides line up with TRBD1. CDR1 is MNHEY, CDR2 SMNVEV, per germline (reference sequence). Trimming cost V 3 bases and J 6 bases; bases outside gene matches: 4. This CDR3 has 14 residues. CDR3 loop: CASSLTGGYPEAFF. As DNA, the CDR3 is TGTGCCAGCAGTTTGACAGGGGGCTATCCTGAAGCTTTCTTT.

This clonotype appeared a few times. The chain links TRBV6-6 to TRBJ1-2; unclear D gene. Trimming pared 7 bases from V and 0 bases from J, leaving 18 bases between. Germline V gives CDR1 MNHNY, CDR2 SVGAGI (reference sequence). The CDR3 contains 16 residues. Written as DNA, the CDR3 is TGTGCCAGCACCGGGAAAAGAATAGGGTCTAACTATGGCTACACCTTC. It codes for CASTGKRIGSNYGYTF.

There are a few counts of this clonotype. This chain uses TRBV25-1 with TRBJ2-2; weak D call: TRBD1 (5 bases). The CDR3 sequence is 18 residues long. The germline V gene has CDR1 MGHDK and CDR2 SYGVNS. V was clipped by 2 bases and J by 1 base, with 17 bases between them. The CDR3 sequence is CASSEEFTAGQNTGELFF. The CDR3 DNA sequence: TGTGCCAGCAGTGAAGAGTTCACAGCCGGACAGAACACCGGGGAGCTGTTTTTT.

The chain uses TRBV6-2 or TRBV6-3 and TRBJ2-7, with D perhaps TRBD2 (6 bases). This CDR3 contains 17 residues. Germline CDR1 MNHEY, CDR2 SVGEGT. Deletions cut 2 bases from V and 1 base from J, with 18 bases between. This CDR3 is CASSYGTAGLNSYEQYV. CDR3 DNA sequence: TGTGCCAGCAGTTACGGGACGGCGGGGCTAAATTCCTACGAGCAGTACGTC.

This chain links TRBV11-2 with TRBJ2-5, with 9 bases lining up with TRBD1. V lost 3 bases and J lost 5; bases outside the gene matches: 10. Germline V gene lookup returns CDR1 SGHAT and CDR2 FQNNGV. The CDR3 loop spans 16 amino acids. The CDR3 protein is CASSLGQGLRWETQYF. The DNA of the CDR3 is TGTGCCAGCAGCTTGGGACAGGGCCTAAGGTGGGAGACCCAGTACTTC.

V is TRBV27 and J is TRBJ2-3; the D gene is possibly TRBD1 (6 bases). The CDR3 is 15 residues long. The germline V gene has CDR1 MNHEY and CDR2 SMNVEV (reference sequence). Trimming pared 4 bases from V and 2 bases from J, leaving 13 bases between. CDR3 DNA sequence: TGTGCCAGCAGTTCAATAGGGGGATTCACAGATACGCAGTATTTT. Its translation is CASSSIGGFTDTQYF.

The DNA of the CDR3 is TGCGCCAGCAGCCGAGAGGGAGGGTTGGCGGAGGGCTACACCTTC. Translated, it gives CASSREGGLAEGYTF. This rearrangement joins TRBV4-3 to TRBJ1-2; no firm D call. The CDR3 spans 15 residues. CDR1 and CDR2 (germline): LGHNA, YSLEER. Between the trimmed V and J ends, which lost 4 bases and 8 bases, there was a span of 20 bases.

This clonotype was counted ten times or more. The chain's CDR3 is CASRLGPGDTEAFF. The CDR3 nucleotides read TGTGCCAGTAGACTGGGACCAGGGGACACTGAAGCTTTCTTT. The chain has TRBV19 and TRBJ1-1; D is perhaps TRBD1 (6 bases). Germline V gives CDR1 LNHDA, CDR2 SQIVND (reference sequence). The CDR3 loop spans 14 amino acids. V was clipped by 6 bases and J by 3 bases, with 14 bases between them.

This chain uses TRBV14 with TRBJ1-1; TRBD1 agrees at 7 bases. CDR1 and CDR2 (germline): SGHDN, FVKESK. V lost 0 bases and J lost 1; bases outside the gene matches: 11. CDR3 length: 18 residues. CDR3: CASSQDLTGAVTNTEAFF. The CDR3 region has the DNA TGTGCCAGCAGCCAAGACTTAACAGGGGCGGTTACGAACACTGAAGCTTTCTTT.

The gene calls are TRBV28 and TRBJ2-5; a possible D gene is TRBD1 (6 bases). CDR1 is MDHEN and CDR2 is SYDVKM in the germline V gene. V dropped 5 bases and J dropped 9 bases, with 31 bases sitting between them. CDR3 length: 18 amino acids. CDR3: CASSQSSWTERPHRPQYF. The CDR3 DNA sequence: TGTGCCAGCAGTCAATCCTCATGGACAGAACGCCCGCATCGTCCCCAGTACTTC.